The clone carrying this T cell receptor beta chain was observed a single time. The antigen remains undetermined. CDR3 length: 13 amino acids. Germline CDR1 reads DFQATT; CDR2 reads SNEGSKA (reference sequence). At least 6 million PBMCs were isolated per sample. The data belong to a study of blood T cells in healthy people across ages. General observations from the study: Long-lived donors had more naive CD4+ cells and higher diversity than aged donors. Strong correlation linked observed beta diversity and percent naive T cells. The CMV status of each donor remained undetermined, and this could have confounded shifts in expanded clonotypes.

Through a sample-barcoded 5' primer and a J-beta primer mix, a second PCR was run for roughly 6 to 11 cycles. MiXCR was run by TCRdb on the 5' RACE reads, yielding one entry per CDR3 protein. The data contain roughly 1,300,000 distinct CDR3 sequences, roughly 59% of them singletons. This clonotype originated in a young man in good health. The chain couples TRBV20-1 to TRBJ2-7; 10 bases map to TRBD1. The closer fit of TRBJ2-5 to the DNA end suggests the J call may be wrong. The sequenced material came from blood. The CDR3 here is CSARRDRGETQYF. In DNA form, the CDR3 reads TGCAGTGCTAGAAGGGACAGGGGAGAGACCCAGTACTTC.